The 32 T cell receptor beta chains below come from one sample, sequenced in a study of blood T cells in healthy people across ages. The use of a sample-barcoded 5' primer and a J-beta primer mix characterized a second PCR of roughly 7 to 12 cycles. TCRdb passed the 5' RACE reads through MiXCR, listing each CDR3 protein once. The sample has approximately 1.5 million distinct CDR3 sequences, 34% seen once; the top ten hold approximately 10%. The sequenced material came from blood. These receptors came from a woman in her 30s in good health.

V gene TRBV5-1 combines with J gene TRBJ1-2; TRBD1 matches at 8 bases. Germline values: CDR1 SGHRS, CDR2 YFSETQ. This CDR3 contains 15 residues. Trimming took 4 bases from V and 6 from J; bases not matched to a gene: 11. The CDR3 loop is CASSPDRVLRDGYTF. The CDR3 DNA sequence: TGCGCCAGCAGCCCGGACAGGGTCCTTAGGGATGGCTACACCTTC.

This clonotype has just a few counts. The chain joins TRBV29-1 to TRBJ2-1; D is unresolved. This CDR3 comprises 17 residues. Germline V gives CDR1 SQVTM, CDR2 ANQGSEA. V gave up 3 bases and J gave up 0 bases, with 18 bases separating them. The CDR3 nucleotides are TGCAGCGTTGAGCCGACTGTGATTCGCGGCTCCTACAATGAGCAGTTCTTC. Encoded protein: CSVEPTVIRGSYNEQFF.

CDR3 nucleotides: TGCAGTGCTAGAGGGCTAGCGGGAGCCCCCTACGAGCAGTACTTC. Translated: CSARGLAGAPYEQYF. The chain employs TRBV20-1 and TRBJ2-7, with 10 bases matching TRBD2. CDR1 and CDR2 (germline): DFQATT, SNEGSKA (reference sequence). The CDR3 totals 15 residues. Germline trimming cut 1 base from V and 2 bases from J; bases unmatched to any gene: 5.

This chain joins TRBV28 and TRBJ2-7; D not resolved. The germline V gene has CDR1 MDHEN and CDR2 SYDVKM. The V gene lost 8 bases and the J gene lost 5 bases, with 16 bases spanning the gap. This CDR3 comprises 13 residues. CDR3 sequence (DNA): TGTGCCAGCGGGCCTGTGGAAGCTAACGAGCAGTACTTC. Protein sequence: CASGPVEANEQYF.

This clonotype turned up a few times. The CDR3 reads CASSVVGGGASTQYF. Here the CDR3 DNA reads TGTGCCAGCAGCGTAGTCGGCGGGGGGGCCTCTACGCAGTATTTT. The chain recombines TRBV9 with TRBJ2-3, with 9 nucleotides matching TRBD2. The CDR3 spans 15 residues. From germline, CDR1 is SGDLS and CDR2 YYNGEE. V lost 0 bases to trimming and J lost 8 bases; unmatched junction nucleotides: 7.

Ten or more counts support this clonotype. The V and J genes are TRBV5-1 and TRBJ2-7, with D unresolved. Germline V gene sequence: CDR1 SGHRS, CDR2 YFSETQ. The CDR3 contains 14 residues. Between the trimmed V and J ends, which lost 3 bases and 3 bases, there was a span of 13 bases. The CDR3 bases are TGCGCCAGCAGCTCACATCCTCGAGACTACGAGCAGTACTTC. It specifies CASSSHPRDYEQYF.

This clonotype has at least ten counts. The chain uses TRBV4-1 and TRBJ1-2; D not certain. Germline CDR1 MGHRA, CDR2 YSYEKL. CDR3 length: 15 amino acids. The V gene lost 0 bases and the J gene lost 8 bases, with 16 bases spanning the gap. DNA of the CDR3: TGCGCCAGCAGCCAAGATCGGGCGGAGAGATACGGCTACACCTTC. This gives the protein CASSQDRAERYGYTF.

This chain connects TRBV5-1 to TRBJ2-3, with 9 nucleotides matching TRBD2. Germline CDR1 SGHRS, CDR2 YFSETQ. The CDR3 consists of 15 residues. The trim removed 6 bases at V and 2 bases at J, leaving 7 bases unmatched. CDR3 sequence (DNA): TGCGCCAGCACGCAAAGCGGGGGGATCACAGATACGCAGTATTTT. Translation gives CASTQSGGITDTQYF.

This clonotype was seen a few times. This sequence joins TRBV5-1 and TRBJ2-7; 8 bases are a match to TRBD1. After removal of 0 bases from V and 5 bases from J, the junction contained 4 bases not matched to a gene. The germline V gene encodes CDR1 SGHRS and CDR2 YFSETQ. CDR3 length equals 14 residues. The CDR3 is CASSLGRTGHEQYF. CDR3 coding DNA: TGCGCCAGCAGCTTGGGCCGGACAGGGCACGAGCAGTACTTC.

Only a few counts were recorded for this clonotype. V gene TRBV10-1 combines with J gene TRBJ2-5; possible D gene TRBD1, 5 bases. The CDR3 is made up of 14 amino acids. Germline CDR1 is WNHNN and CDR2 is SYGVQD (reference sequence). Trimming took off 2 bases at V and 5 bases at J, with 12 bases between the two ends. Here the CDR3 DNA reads TGCGCCAGCAGTGAGAGGGGCGATAGGGAGACCCAGTACTTC. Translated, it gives CASSERGDRETQYF.

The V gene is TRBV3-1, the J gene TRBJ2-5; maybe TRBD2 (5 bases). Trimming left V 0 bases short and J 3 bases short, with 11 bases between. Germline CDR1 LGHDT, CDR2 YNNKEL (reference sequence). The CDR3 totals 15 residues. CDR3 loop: CASSQDARGKETQYF. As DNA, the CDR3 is TGTGCCAGCAGCCAAGATGCACGGGGTAAAGAGACCCAGTACTTC.

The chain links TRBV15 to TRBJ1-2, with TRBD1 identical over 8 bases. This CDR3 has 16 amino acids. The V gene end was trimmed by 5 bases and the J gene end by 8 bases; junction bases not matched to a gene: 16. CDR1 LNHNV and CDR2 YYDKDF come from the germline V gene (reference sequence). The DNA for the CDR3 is TGTGCCACCAGCGTCGCAGGGGACAGGTTTGCCATCGGCTACACCTTC. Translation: CATSVAGDRFAIGYTF.

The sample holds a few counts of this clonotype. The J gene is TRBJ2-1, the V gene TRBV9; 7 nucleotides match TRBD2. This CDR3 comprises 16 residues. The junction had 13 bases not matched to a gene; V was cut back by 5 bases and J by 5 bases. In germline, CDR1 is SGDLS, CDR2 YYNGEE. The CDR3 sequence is CASSQAGELRDNEQFF. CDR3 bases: TGTGCCAGCAGTCAGGCGGGGGAATTACGTGACAATGAGCAGTTCTTC.

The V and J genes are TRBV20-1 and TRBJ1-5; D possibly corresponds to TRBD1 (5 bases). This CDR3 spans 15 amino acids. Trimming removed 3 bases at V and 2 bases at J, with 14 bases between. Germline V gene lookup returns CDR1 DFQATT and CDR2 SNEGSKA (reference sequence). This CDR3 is CSASPAGLGNQPQHF. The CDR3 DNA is TGCAGTGCTAGCCCCGCAGGGCTCGGCAATCAGCCCCAGCATTTT.

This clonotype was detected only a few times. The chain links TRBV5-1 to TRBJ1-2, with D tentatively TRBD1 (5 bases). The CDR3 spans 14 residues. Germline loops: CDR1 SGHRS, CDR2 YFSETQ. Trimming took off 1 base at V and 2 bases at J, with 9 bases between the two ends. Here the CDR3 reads CASSLYGQNYGYTF. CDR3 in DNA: TGCGCCAGCAGCTTGTACGGACAAAACTATGGCTACACCTTC.

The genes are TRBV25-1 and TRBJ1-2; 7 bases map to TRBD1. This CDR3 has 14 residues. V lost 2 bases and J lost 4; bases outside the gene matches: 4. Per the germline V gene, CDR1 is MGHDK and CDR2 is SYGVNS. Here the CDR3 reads CASSEGTDGYGYTF. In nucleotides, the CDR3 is TGTGCCAGCAGTGAAGGGACAGATGGCTATGGCTACACCTTC.

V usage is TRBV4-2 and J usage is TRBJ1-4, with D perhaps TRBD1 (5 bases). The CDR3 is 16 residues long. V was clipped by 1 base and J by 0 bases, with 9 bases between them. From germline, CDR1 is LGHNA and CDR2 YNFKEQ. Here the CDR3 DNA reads TGTGCCAGCAGCCAAGGAGAGACAGCAACTAATGAAAAACTGTTTTTT. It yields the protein CASSQGETATNEKLFF.

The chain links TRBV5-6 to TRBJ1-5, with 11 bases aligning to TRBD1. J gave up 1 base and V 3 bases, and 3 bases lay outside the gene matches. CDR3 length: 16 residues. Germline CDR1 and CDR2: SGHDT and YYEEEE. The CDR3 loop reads CASSSDRGQSNQPQHF. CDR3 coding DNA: TGTGCCAGCAGCTCGGACAGGGGGCAAAGCAATCAGCCCCAGCATTTT.

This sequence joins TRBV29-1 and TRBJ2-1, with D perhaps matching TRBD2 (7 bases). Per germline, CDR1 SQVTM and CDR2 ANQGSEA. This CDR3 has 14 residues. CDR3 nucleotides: TGCGGCGCATCACACAGGGATCGGGGGGATGAGCAGTTCTTC. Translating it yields CGASHRDRGDEQFF.

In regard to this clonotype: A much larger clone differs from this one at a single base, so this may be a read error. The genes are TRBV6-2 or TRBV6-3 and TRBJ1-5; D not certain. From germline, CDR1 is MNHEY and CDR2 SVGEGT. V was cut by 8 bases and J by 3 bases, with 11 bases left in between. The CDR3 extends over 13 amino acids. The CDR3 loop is CASGPDTNQPQHF. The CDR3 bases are TGTGCCAGCGGCCCAGACACCAATCAGCCCCAGCATTTT.

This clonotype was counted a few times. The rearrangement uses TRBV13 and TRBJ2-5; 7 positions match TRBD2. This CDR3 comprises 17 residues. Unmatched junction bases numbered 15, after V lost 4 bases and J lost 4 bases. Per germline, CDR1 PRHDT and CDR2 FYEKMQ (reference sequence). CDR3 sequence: CASSSIAGEEGVETQYF. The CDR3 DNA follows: TGTGCCAGCAGCTCAATAGCGGGCGAGGAAGGGGTAGAGACCCAGTACTTC.

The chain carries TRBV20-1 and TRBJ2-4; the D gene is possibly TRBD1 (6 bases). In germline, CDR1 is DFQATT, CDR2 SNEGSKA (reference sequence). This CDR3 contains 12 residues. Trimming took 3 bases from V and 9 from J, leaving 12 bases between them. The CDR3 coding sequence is TGCAGTGCTAGCGTGGGGGCCGGCATTCAGTACTTC. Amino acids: CSASVGAGIQYF.

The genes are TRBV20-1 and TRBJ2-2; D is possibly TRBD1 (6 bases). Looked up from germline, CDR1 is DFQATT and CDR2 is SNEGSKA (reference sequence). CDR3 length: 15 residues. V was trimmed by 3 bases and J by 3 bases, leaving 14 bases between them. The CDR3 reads CSARTPAGDTGELFF. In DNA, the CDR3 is TGCAGTGCTAGGACCCCGGCAGGGGACACCGGGGAGCTGTTTTTT.

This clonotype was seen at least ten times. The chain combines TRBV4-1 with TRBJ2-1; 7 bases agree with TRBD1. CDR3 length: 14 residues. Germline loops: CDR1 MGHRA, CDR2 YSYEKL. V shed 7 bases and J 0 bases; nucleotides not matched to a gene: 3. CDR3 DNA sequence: TGCGCCAGCACCCGACAGGGCTCCTACAATGAGCAGTTCTTC. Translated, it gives CASTRQGSYNEQFF.

DNA for the CDR3: TGTGCCAGCAGTTACTTGCAGGGACGCGGGGAGCAGTACTTC. Translation gives CASSYLQGRGEQYF. The chain employs TRBV6-6 and TRBJ2-4, with D tentatively TRBD2 (6 bases). The germline CDR1 and CDR2 sequences are MNHNY and SVGAGI (reference sequence). V lost 1 base and J 13 bases, leaving 17 bases between the germline ends. The CDR3 spans 14 residues.

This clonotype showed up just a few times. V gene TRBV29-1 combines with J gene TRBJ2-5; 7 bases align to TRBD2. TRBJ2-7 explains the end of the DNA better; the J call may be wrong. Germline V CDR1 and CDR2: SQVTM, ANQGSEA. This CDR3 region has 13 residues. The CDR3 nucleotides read TGCAGCGTTTTCCCAACGGGAGGCTACGAGCAGTACTTC. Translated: CSVFPTGGYEQYF.

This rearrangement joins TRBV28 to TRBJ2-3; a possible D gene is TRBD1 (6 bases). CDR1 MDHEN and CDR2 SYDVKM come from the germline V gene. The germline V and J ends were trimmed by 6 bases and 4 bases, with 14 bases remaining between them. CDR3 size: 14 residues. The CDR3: CASRPRGSADTQYF. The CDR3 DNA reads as TGTGCCAGCAGACCGAGGGGGAGTGCAGATACGCAGTATTTT.

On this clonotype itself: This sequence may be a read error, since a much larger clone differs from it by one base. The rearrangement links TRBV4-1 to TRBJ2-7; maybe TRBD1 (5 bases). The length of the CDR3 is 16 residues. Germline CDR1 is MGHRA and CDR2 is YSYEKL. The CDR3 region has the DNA TGCGTCAGCAGCCAAGAAATCGACAGAAGCTCCTACGAGCAGTACTTC. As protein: CVSSQEIDRSSYEQYF.

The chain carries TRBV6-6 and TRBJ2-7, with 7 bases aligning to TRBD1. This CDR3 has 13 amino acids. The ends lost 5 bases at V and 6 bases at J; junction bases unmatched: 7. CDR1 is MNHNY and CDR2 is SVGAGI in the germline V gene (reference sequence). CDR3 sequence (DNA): TGTGCCAGCAGTCAGTCAGGGGGTACCGAGCAGTACTTC. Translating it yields CASSQSGGTEQYF.

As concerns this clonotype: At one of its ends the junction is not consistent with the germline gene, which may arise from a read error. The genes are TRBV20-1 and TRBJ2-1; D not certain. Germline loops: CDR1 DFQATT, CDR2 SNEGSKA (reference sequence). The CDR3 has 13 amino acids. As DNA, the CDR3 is TGCAGTGCTAGATCCCCTGGTTACAATGGGCAGTTCTTC. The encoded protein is CSARSPGYNGQFF.

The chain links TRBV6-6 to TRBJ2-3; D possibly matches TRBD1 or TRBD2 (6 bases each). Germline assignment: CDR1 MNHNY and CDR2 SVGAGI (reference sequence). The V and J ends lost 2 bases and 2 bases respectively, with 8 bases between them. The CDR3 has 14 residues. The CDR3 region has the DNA TGTGCCAGCAGTTACCGGGGGCTCACAGATACGCAGTATTTT. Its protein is CASSYRGLTDTQYF.

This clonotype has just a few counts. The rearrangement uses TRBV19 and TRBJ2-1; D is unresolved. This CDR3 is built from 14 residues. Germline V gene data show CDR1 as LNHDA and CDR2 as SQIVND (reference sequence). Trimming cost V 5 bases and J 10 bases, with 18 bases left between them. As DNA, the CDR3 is TGTGCCAGTAGTCGTACTGGATTCTCGGGCGAGCAGTTCTTC. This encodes CASSRTGFSGEQFF.